Detailed here is one TCR beta chain. The length of the CDR3 is 14 residues. Germline CDR1 SGHNT, CDR2 YENEEA. Germline trimming cut 4 bases from V and 10 bases from J; bases unmatched to any gene: 8. The data were obtained in a study of blood T cell repertoires in COVID-19. Profiled with immunoSEQ multiplex PCR; TCRdb holds only in-frame clones, not every one. The sample contains 250,000 to 300,000 clones, over 70% of which appear only once. This clonotype was sampled from a woman between 40 and 55 years old who had recovered from COVID-19. The chain combines TRBV11-3 with TRBJ2-1, with TRBD2 identical over 9 bases. The sample comprised peripheral blood. The CDR3: CASSSRGGAGEQFF. The CDR3 nucleotides are TGTGCCAGCAGCTCTCGCGGGGGGGCCGGAGAGCAGTTCTTC.